Sequencing of this T cell receptor beta chain was carried out in a study of blood T cell repertoires in COVID-19. On the study more broadly: Sites in the United States, Italy and Spain provided acute and convalescent COVID-19 samples. PBMCs, B-cell-depleted T cells, or T cells provided the cDNA or gDNA that made up the material.

This clone was recorded only once. As handled by the study authors: Reference gene primer amplification yielded estimated nucleated cell counts. Only in-frame clones appear in the TCRdb table, and some are missing; sequencing was by immunoSEQ multiplex PCR. The V and J calls and clone size were taken over from that table, and D and trimming were inferred from the DNA. The table has 85,000 to 100,000 clones, around 86% seen once; the top ten hold roughly 30%. V was shortened by 0 bases and J by 2 bases, with 9 bases between the two germline ends. Germline assignment: CDR1 LNHNV and CDR2 YYDKDF (reference sequence). This CDR3 has 15 residues.

The clonotype was recovered from a man aged 45 to 65 with active or convalescent COVID-19. This rearrangement joins TRBV15 to TRBJ2-3, with D perhaps matching TRBD2 (5 bases). The sequencing input was peripheral blood. This chain's CDR3 is CATSRDRGITDTQYF. Written as DNA, the CDR3 is TGTGCCACCAGCAGAGATCGAGGGATCACAGATACGCAGTATTTT.